This TCR beta chain appears in the sequencing data of a study of blood T cell repertoires in COVID-19. The protocol was immunoSEQ multiplex PCR, while the TCRdb copy is restricted to in-frame clones and leaves out a portion. The data show 26,000 or so clones, about 90% seen once. CDR1 SEHNR and CDR2 FQNEAQ come from the germline V gene (reference sequence). J lost 7 bases, V lost 5 bases, and 6 bases had no gene match. The CDR3 sequence is 14 residues long. This rearrangement joins TRBV7-9 to TRBJ1-5, with 9 bases matching TRBD1. Material: peripheral blood. The receptor's source is a human donor in a cohort sampled during active COVID-19. The chain's CDR3 is CASSPATGGQPQHF. The CDR3 DNA is TGTGCCAGCAGCCCAGCGACAGGGGGACAGCCCCAGCATTTT. The whole variable domain, filled in from reference TRBV7-9 and TRBJ1-5, reads DTGVSQNPRHKITKRGQNVTFRCDPISEHNRLYWYRQTLGQGPEFLTYFQNEAQLEKSRLLSDRFSAERPKGSFSTLEIQRTEQGDSAMYLCASSPATGGQPQHFGDGTRLSIL.